The 17 T cell receptor beta chains below all came from one sample that was sequenced in a study of human T cells and chemical hapten exposure. From the RACE reads, TCRdb called clonotypes with MiXCR, one entry per CDR3 protein. The table lists about 80,000 distinct CDR3 sequences, 7% to 9.5% of them singletons. Time point given: healthy volunteer bleed at 6 weeks. It was from unfractionated whole blood that total RNA was extracted. The sample comprised whole blood. Source of these receptors: a female donor in good health. Some clones in this sample may be carry-over from other donors' samples.

This clonotype occurred many times. J is TRBJ1-5 and V is TRBV29-1; no reliable D call. Trimming left V 4 bases short and J 9 bases short, with 7 bases between. Germline CDR1 SQVTM, CDR2 ANQGSEA. This CDR3 spans 10 amino acids. CDR3 loop: CSVVDPPQHF. For the CDR3, the DNA is TGCAGCGTTGTAGACCCGCCCCAGCATTTT.

There are many counts of this clonotype. The J gene is TRBJ2-1, the V gene TRBV20-1; 8 bases map to TRBD2. Trimming took 0 bases from V and 8 from J; bases not matched to a gene: 6. The CDR3 consists of 14 residues. The germline V gene encodes CDR1 DFQATT and CDR2 SNEGSKA (reference sequence). The CDR3 coding sequence is TGCAGTGCTAGAGATTCCGGGGGGGCTTATGAGCAGTTCTTC. Amino acid sequence: CSARDSGGAYEQFF.

In DNA form, the CDR3 reads TGTGCCAGCTCCATCTCGGGGACAGCCGGAGATACGCAGTATTTT. This gives the protein CASSISGTAGDTQYF. V usage is TRBV18 and J usage is TRBJ2-3; the match to TRBD1 covers 7 bases. Germline CDR1 KGHSH, CDR2 LQKENI. The length of the CDR3 is 15 residues. V lost 6 bases to trimming and J lost 5 bases; unmatched junction nucleotides: 11.

This clonotype was picked up a small number of times. The chain employs TRBV5-5 and TRBJ2-3; D unresolved. The CDR3 covers 14 residues. Trimming removed 0 bases from V and 2 bases from J, with 7 bases in between. Germline CDR1 reads SGHKS; CDR2 reads YYEKEE (reference sequence). CDR3 in amino acids: CASSLGENTDTQYF. The CDR3 nucleotides are TGTGCCAGCAGCTTGGGGGAAAACACAGATACGCAGTATTTT.

The chain carries TRBV10-2 and TRBJ1-2; D possibly corresponds to TRBD1 (6 bases). The V end was cut by 6 bases, the J end by 6 bases, with 8 bases between. This CDR3 contains 11 residues. Germline CDR1 is WSHSY and CDR2 is SAAADI. This CDR3 reads CASRGADGYTF. Here the CDR3 DNA reads TGCGCCAGCAGGGGGGCAGATGGCTACACCTTC.

The V gene is TRBV3-1, the J gene TRBJ1-2; D perhaps matches TRBD1 (5 bases). The CDR3 extends over 14 amino acids. Germline V gene lookup returns CDR1 LGHDT and CDR2 YNNKEL (reference sequence). V shed 0 bases and J shed 5 bases, with 10 bases lying between them. This CDR3 is CASSQDSGAYGYTF. CDR3 coding DNA: TGTGCCAGCAGCCAAGATTCCGGGGCGTATGGCTACACCTTC.

This clonotype was observed at least ten times. The chain employs TRBV20-1 and TRBJ1-1; TRBD1 aligns across 8 bases. With 3 bases clipped from V and 6 bases from J, the junction kept 9 bases outside the gene matches. The germline V gene has CDR1 DFQATT and CDR2 SNEGSKA (reference sequence). This CDR3 is built from 14 residues. The CDR3 sequence: CSASRPGGLAEAFF. CDR3 nucleotide sequence: TGCAGTGCTAGCCGCCCAGGGGGCTTAGCTGAAGCTTTCTTT.

The sample holds many counts of this clonotype. This chain uses TRBV12-3 or TRBV12-4 with TRBJ1-6, with D maybe TRBD1 (5 bases). This CDR3 comprises 17 residues. V was pared by 6 bases and J by 9 bases, with 24 bases between. CDR3: CASRPYATGGSGSPLHF. The CDR3 DNA follows: TGTGCCAGCAGACCTTACGCTACCGGGGGGTCCGGTTCACCCCTCCACTTT.

CDR3 sequence reads: CSAQDGNQPQHF. CDR3 in DNA: TGCAGCGCACAGGACGGTAATCAGCCCCAGCATTTT. This sequence joins TRBV29-1 and TRBJ1-5, with a possible D match to TRBD1 (5 bases). Trimming stripped 7 bases from V and 4 bases from J, with 11 bases between. The CDR3 covers 12 residues. Germline loops: CDR1 SQVTM, CDR2 ANQGSEA.

Note on this clonotype: A much larger clone sits a single nucleotide away, making a read error possible. The V call is TRBV11-2, the J call TRBJ2-3; the match to TRBD2 covers 9 bases. Germline V lookup: CDR1 SGHAT, CDR2 FQNNGV. Losses at the gene ends were 1 base for V and 2 bases for J; bases not matched to a gene: 4. The CDR3 has 16 amino acids. The CDR3 nucleotides are TGTGCCAGCAGCTTAGTAGCGGGGGAAACCACAGATACGCAGTATTTT. It codes for CASSLVAGETTDTQYF.

This clonotype was counted a few times. The chain couples TRBV12-3 or TRBV12-4 to TRBJ1-4, with TRBD1 identical over 7 bases. This CDR3 comprises 15 residues. Trimming took 6 bases from V and 7 from J; bases not matched to a gene: 11. CDR3 DNA sequence: TGTGCCAGCAGCCCCCCTACAGGGGAGATTGAAAAACTGTTTTTT. Translated, it gives CASSPPTGEIEKLFF.

This clonotype showed up just a few times. The CDR3 here is CSVDHLSVGEQFF. The CDR3, as DNA: TGCAGCGTTGATCATCTCAGCGTGGGTGAGCAGTTCTTC. The V call is TRBV29-1, the J call TRBJ2-1; D unclear. This CDR3 region has 13 residues. CDR1 and CDR2 from the germline V gene are SQVTM and ANQGSEA. V lost 3 bases and J lost 9, with 15 bases in between.

The rearrangement uses TRBV4-1 and TRBJ2-3; TRBD2 aligns across 10 bases. This CDR3 is 17 amino acids long. In germline, CDR1 is MGHRA, CDR2 YSYEKL. V lost 1 base, J lost 4 bases, and 8 bases stayed unmatched. The CDR3 region has the DNA TGCGCCAGCAGCCAAGGCCTTCAGCGGGGGGGCCCAGATACGCAGTATTTT. Its translation is CASSQGLQRGGPDTQYF.

Ten or more counts support this clonotype. V gene TRBV3-1 combines with J gene TRBJ2-2; possibly TRBD1 or TRBD2 for D (5 bases each). Trimming stripped 0 bases from V and 6 bases from J, with 8 bases between. The CDR3 sequence is 14 residues long. Germline loops: CDR1 LGHDT, CDR2 YNNKEL (reference sequence). CDR3 in amino acids: CASSQDTGPGELFF. CDR3 DNA sequence: TGTGCCAGCAGCCAAGATACGGGGCCCGGGGAGCTGTTTTTT. Combining the CDR3 with reference TRBV3-1 and TRBJ2-2 gives the whole variable domain DTAVSQTPKYLVTQMGNDKSIKCEQNLGHDTMYWYKQDSKKFLKIMFSYNNKELIINETVPNRFSPKSPDKAHLNLHINSLELGDSAVYFCASSQDTGPGELFFGEGSRLTVL.

This chain connects TRBV2 to TRBJ1-3, with D unresolved. Trimming stripped 2 bases from V and 0 bases from J, with 5 bases between. The CDR3 sequence is 14 residues long. Germline V gene data show CDR1 as SNHLY and CDR2 as FYNNEI. CDR3 residues: CASSETSSGNTIYF. For the CDR3, the DNA is TGTGCCAGCAGTGAAACGAGCTCTGGAAACACCATATATTTT.

The J gene is TRBJ2-7, the V gene TRBV24-1; D is tentatively TRBD1 or TRBD2 (5 bases each). The CDR3 contains 13 residues. V was clipped by 9 bases and J by 2 bases, with 13 bases between them. Germline CDR1 reads KGHDR; CDR2 reads SFDVKD. In DNA form, the CDR3 reads TGTGCCACCCAAGACTCGGGGCCCTACGAGCAGTACTTC. Protein: CATQDSGPYEQYF.

This clonotype was observed a handful of times. The gene calls are TRBV20-1 and TRBJ2-7; 8 positions match TRBD1. Germline V lookup: CDR1 DFQATT, CDR2 SNEGSKA (reference sequence). V trimming: 4 bases; J trimming: 0 bases; junction bases outside the gene matches: 8. The CDR3 loop spans 15 amino acids. This CDR3 is CSATLGTGSSYEQYF. CDR3 nucleotides: TGCAGTGCTACTCTAGGGACAGGTAGCTCCTACGAGCAGTACTTC.